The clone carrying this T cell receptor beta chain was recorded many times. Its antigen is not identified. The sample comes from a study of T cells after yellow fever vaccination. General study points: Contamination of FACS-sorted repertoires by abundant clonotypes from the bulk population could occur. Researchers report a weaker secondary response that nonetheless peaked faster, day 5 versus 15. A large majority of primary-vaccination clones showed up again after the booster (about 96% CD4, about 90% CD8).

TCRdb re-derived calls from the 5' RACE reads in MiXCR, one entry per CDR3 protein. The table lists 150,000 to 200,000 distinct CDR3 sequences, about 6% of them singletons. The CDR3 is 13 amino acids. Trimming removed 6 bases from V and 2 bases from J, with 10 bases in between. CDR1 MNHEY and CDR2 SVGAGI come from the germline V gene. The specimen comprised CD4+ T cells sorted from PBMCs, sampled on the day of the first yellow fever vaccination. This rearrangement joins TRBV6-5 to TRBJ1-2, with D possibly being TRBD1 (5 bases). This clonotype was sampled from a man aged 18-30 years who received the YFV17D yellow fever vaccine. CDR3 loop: CASSVSGNYGYTF. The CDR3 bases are TGTGCCAGCAGCGTCTCAGGGAACTATGGCTACACCTTC.